Sequencing of this T cell receptor (beta chain) was carried out in a study of blood T cells in healthy people across ages (dated by TCRdb to about 2015). Background on the whole study: In model experiments, roughly one uniquely barcoded TCR beta cDNA molecule per two T cells was captured by template switching. Using deep sequencing normalized with unique cDNA molecular identifiers, the study measured how TCR beta repertoire diversity changes with age. Donors were grouped into four age groups: young (average 16 years), middle-aged (39), aged (62) and long-lived (around 82). To avoid experimental bias, donors of different ages were distributed randomly across sequencing lanes. For two donors (one aged 18 to 30 and one aged 80 or older), the study analyzed two additional independent replicas of 1 million unique cDNA reads from the same blood draw. What the research found in general, with its limitations: Compared with the aged group, the long-lived group had more naive CD4+ T cells, fewer expanded clones and increased TCR diversity, suggesting age selection. As age increased, observed TCR beta diversity per million T cells dropped in a roughly linear way, and a significant reduction was already evident by age 40. Because profiling used bulk unsorted PBMCs, naive and antigen-experienced compartments could not be compared conclusively. Total diversity estimates from one million sequenced T cells were considered lower bounds and underestimates. Because donor CMV infection status was unknown, age-related changes in expanded clonotypes were potentially confounded. Observed TCR beta diversity correlated strongly with the percentage of naive T cells measured by flow cytometry.

The 39 donors, aged about 6 to 100 years, were systemically healthy Caucasian individuals from Russia. Around 9.8 milliliters of peripheral blood were collected from each donor into EDTA-treated Vacutainer tubes. Ficoll-Paque density-gradient centrifugation was used to isolate PBMCs, with at least 7 million per sample. Trizol reagent was used to extract total RNA from the PBMCs, yielding at least 5.5 micrograms per sample. For every donor, an aliquot of PBMCs went through flow cytometry to measure the percentages of naive CD45RAhigh/CD27high T cells. To note about this clonotype: The target of this receptor is not known. No base quality values were provided; no much bigger clone lies one nucleotide off.

For CDR1 and CDR2, the germline V gene lists SGHVS and FNYEAQ. V is cut by 1 base and J by 4 bases, and the space between the germline ends is 7 bases. Counted from cysteine to phenylalanine, this CDR3 has 13 amino acids. Left in the record is the CDR3 DNA by itself, 39 bases read in frame from the first base. Library preparation was by 5' RACE. Sequencing was performed on an Illumina HiSeq 2500. The second PCR ran for about 6 to 12 cycles and used a J-beta primer mix along with a sample-barcoded 5' primer. Each TCR beta cDNA molecule received a unique molecular identifier from a template-switch 5' adaptor carrying 12 random nucleotides. At least 3 million CDR3-containing paired-end reads were obtained from each sample. First-strand cDNA synthesis was performed from all RNA using the Mint cDNA synthesis kit, with priming by a TRBC-specific oligonucleotide. Following uracil-DNA glycosylase treatment, all cDNA underwent a first 18-cycle PCR with the universal primers M1SS and BC2_uni_R. As for the original processing: For normalization, 1 million high-quality reads were randomly selected from each sample, with every read carrying a distinct molecular identifier. Reads with shared molecular identifiers were discarded instead of being binned into consensus sequences. CDR3 identification, clonotype clustering and error correction used MiTCR with a Q25 quality threshold and the strictest error-elimination algorithm. A nonparametric unseen species model with Euler transformation was used to estimate lower-bound total TCR beta diversity. TCRdb passed the public sequencing reads through fastp at Q25 and MiXCR, retaining productive beta sequences. Identical CDR3 protein sequences are pooled into one entry, listed with their most common genes and DNA. These V and J calls originate from TCRdb's pipeline instead of the authors' own analysis. Present in this sample are 700,000 to 900,000 distinct CDR3 sequences, about 53% of which were seen just once. In total, the top ten clones hold approximately 40% of the sample.

This clonotype was obtained from a man at least 80 years old in good health. The V gene is TRBV7-6 and the J gene is TRBJ1-1, with the D gene not clear enough to name. The source material was blood. The nucleotide sequence is given as TGTGCCAGCAGCTTAGGGCTGCTCACTGAAGCTTTCTTT. It encodes CASSLGLLTEAFF.